The rows below give T cell receptor beta chains drawn from one sample of a study of shared clonotypes between healthy human individuals. Generated by immunoSEQ multiplex PCR, the TCRdb table keeps only in-frame clones and is missing some. The sample lists 2 million to 2.5 million clones, 80% to 95% seen once, with about 0.41% in the top ten. The sample consisted of naive CD4+ T cells from PBMCs. The receptor set was obtained from a man aged 18 to 30 in good health. Some clones in this sample may be carry-over from other donors' samples. CDR3s include the opening cysteine and the closing phenylalanine or tryptophan. Fields, in order: V gene, D gene, clone size, J gene, CDR3 DNA, CDR3 protein. A D gene is named only where the DNA matches it firmly. The size entry is marked missing in some rows and otherwise reads once, few, many or a size class.

TRBV5-1	TRBD1	.	TRBJ1-1	TGCGCCAGCAGCTCAAGACAGGGCGCCACTGAAGCTTTCTTT	CASSSRQGATEAFF
TRBV18	.	.	TRBJ1-1	TGTGCCAGCTCACCACGGACGGGGGAGAACACTGAAGCTTTCTTT	CASSPRTGENTEAFF
TRBV7-2	.	.	TRBJ1-2	TGTGCCAGCAGCTTAAGGGATCGGGACTATGGCTACACCTTC	CASSLRDRDYGYTF
TRBV7-8	TRBD2	.	TRBJ2-3	TGTGCCAGCAGCTTGATGCGGGAGAGGCCAGATACGCAGTATTTT	CASSLMRERPDTQYF
TRBV2	TRBD1	once	TRBJ1-3	TGTGCCAGCAGCTTGGACAGGGAGGACACCATATATTTT	CASSLDREDTIYF
TRBV5-1	TRBD1	.	TRBJ2-2	TGCGCCAGCAGTCCTACAGGGGTGGCCACCGGGGAGCTGTTTTTT	CASSPTGVATGELFF
TRBV4-1	.	once	TRBJ2-1	TGCGCCAGCAGCCAAGTCCCCTACAATGAGCAGTTCTTC	CASSQVPYNEQFF
TRBV19	.	once	TRBJ1-5	TGTGCCAGTAGATCGGACGTCAGACGGCTTAGTAGCAATCAGCCCCAGCATTTT	CASRSDVRRLSSNQPQHF
TRBV11-2	TRBD2	.	TRBJ2-7	TGTGCCAGCAGCTTAATCACTAGCGGAACCACCTACGAGCAGTACTTC	CASSLITSGTTYEQYF
TRBV5-1	.	.	TRBJ2-3	TGCGCCAGCAGCAGGGAGGGGGCAAACCCCACGGGGGATACGCAGTATTTT	CASSREGANPTGDTQYF
TRBV11-2	.	.	TRBJ2-7	TGTGCCAGCAGCTTAGGACCGCTGAGCTCCTACGAGCAGTACTTC	CASSLGPLSSYEQYF
TRBV7-8	.	.	TRBJ1-4	TGTGCCAGCAGCCTGGGACGGGAAAATGAAAAACTGTTTTTT	CASSLGRENEKLFF
TRBV28	.	.	TRBJ2-3	TGTGCCAGCAGTACATACGCCCTCGGGACTCAAGATACGCAGTATTTT	CASSTYALGTQDTQYF
TRBV28	.	.	TRBJ2-1	TGTGCCAGCAGTTTGTGGACCTACAATGAGCAGTTCTTC	CASSLWTYNEQFF
TRBV5-1	TRBD1	.	TRBJ2-3	TGCGCCAGCAGGCAAGACAGGGGGCCTTCAGATACGCAGTATTTT	CASRQDRGPSDTQYF
TRBV6-1	TRBD1	.	TRBJ2-3	TGTGCCAGCAGCGATATAAGGGGGCTAGATACGCAGTATTTT	CASSDIRGLDTQYF
TRBV5-4	TRBD2	once	TRBJ2-1	TGTGCCAGCAGCCCTAGCGGGAGGGCGGGGAATGAGCAGTTCTTC	CASSPSGRAGNEQFF
TRBV5-1	.	.	TRBJ2-7	TGCGCCAGCAGCTTGGTAGCAGGTGAATCCTACGAGCAGTACTTC	CASSLVAGESYEQYF
TRBV2	TRBD2	.	TRBJ2-5	TGTGCCAGCAGTATGCGACTAGCGGGAGAAGGCCAAGAGACCCAGTACTTC	CASSMRLAGEGQETQYF
TRBV30	TRBD2	once	TRBJ2-1	TGTGCCTGGCGGACGGGAGGAGTCAATGAGCAGTTCTTC	CAWRTGGVNEQFF
TRBV10-3	TRBD2	.	TRBJ2-7	TGTGCCATCAGTGGGGACACCGGGACTAGTACCCACGAGCAGTACTTC	CAISGDTGTSTHEQYF
TRBV11-1	TRBD1	.	TRBJ1-2	TGTGCCAGCAGCAAACAGGGGGCAGGTGTACGTGGCTACACCTTC	CASSKQGAGVRGYTF
TRBV28	.	.	TRBJ1-5	TGTGCCAGCAGTTTTCAGAGCCGCAATCAGCCCCAGCATTTT	CASSFQSRNQPQHF
TRBV6-1	.	.	TRBJ2-7	TGTGCCAGCAGCGGTAACAGGGCCGAGCAGTACTTC	CASSGNRAEQYF
TRBV5-1	.	.	TRBJ2-4	TGCGCCAGCAGCGCCTCCCCCACAGGGAGCTCATCCAACATTCAGTACTTC	CASSASPTGSSSNIQYF
TRBV5-1	.	.	TRBJ2-5	TGCGCCAGCAGCTTCACGGGACCCCATGACGAGACCCAGTACTTC	CASSFTGPHDETQYF
TRBV6-6	.	.	TRBJ2-7	TGTGCCAGCACCTCCGCCGGGACATTAAAATTCGAGCAGTACTTC	CASTSAGTLKFEQYF
TRBV11-2	TRBD2	.	TRBJ2-1	TGTGCCAGCAGCTTAGGAACCCGGACTAGCGACAATGAGCAGTTCTTC	CASSLGTRTSDNEQFF
TRBV9	.	.	TRBJ2-7	TGTGCCAGCAGCGTCCATCCGGACGGGGCCTACGAGCAGTACTTC	CASSVHPDGAYEQYF
TRBV18	.	.	TRBJ1-1	TGTGCCAGCTCACCAGGGGGAGGTATTGAAGCTTTCTTT	CASSPGGGIEAFF
TRBV6-5	.	.	TRBJ1-6	TGTGCCAGCAGGGGAAACAGGGTCAGCTCACCCCTCCACTTT	CASRGNRVSSPLHF
TRBV7-7	.	.	TRBJ2-2	TGTGCCAGCAGCCCTTTCTATAGTGCCGGGGAGCTGTTTTTT	CASSPFYSAGELFF
TRBV6-1	.	.	TRBJ1-5	TGTGCCAGCAGTAAAGGACAGCCCTTTAGCAATCAGCCCCAGCATTTT	CASSKGQPFSNQPQHF
TRBV7-3	TRBD2	.	TRBJ2-1	TGTGCCAGCAGCTTAGGCCCGGGAGGCCCAGGAGAGCAGTTCTTC	CASSLGPGGPGEQFF
TRBV28	TRBD1	.	TRBJ1-2	TGTGCCAGCAGTCGACAGGGACTCCCTTATGGCTACACCTTC	CASSRQGLPYGYTF
TRBV5-1	.	.	TRBJ1-1	TGCGCCAGCAGCTTGCAGGGCGTAGACACTGAAGCTTTCTTT	CASSLQGVDTEAFF
TRBV18	.	few	TRBJ2-1	TGTGCCAGCTCAGATGGGACAGAGCAGTTCTTC	CASSDGTEQFF
TRBV6-6	.	.	TRBJ1-1	TGTGCCAGCAGCCCCTGGCCGCACACTGAAGCGTTCTTT	CASSPWPHTEAFF
TRBV28	TRBD2	.	TRBJ2-7	TGTGCCAGCAGTTTCAGGTCGGGGGGTGCGCTTAACTACGAGCAGTACTTC	CASSFRSGGALNYEQYF
TRBV19	.	.	TRBJ2-5	TGTGCCAGTAGTAACGGGGGCTCCCAAGAGACCCAGTACTTC	CASSNGGSQETQYF
TRBV5-1	.	.	TRBJ2-5	TGCGCCAGCAGCTTGCAGAGTCCGGGGGAGACCCAGTACTTC	CASSLQSPGETQYF
TRBV6-1	.	.	TRBJ2-7	TGTGCCACCAGGGCGAAGGGAGAATACGAGCAGTACTTC	CATRAKGEYEQYF
TRBV5-4	.	.	TRBJ1-2	TGTGCCAGCAGCTTGGTGGGCAGGGGCTATGGCTACACCTTC	CASSLVGRGYGYTF
TRBV7-9	.	.	TRBJ2-3	TGTGCCAGCAGCCCTCAGTGGGCTAGCCCTAGCACAGATACGCAGTATTTT	CASSPQWASPSTDTQYF
TRBV7-9	TRBD1	.	TRBJ1-4	TGTGCCAGCAGCATGGGACAGGGCTTTTCGGAAAAACTGTTTTTT	CASSMGQGFSEKLFF
TRBV7-9	.	.	TRBJ2-1	TGTGCCAGCAGCTTAGCGGCGTGGGGTGAGCAGTTCTTC	CASSLAAWGEQFF
TRBV7-2	.	.	TRBJ2-7	TGTGCCAGCAGCCGAGCGGCAGGAGCCTATTCCTACGAGCAGTACTTC	CASSRAAGAYSYEQYF
TRBV7-9	TRBD1	once	TRBJ2-1	TGTGCCAGCAGCTTAGGACAGGGGGTGGATGAGCAGTTCTTC	CASSLGQGVDEQFF
TRBV14	.	.	TRBJ2-5	TGTGCCAGTACGACAGGCCAGGCAGCCACCCAGTACTTC	CASTTGQAATQYF
TRBV6-1	.	.	TRBJ2-3	TGTGCCAGCAGGGTGTGGAGTGGCACAGATACGCAGTATTTT	CASRVWSGTDTQYF
TRBV2	TRBD1	.	TRBJ1-2	TGTGCCAGCAGGGCGGACAGGGGAGATGGCTACACCTTC	CASRADRGDGYTF
TRBV18	.	.	TRBJ1-1	TGTGCCAGCTCACCACGGGCAGGCCTGAACACTGAAGCTTTCTTT	CASSPRAGLNTEAFF
TRBV28	TRBD1	.	TRBJ2-3	TGTGCCAGCAGTGCGGACAGGGGGACAGATACGCAGTATTTT	CASSADRGTDTQYF
TRBV6-5	.	.	TRBJ1-1	TGTGCCAGCCAGTTGAACACTGAAGCTTTCTTT	CASQLNTEAFF
TRBV7-2	.	.	TRBJ2-7	TGTGCCAGCAGCCCGCGCCCCCAGGCTAGCTTCGGGCAGGGCGAGCAGTACTTC	CASSPRPQASFGQGEQYF
TRBV29-1	TRBD1	.	TRBJ2-5	TGCAGCGTTGAGGCCGGGACAGGGCTATTTTCTCCCTTCCAAGAGACCCAGTACTTC	CSVEAGTGLFSPFQETQYF
TRBV5-8	.	.	TRBJ1-2	TGTGCCAGCAGCCCGGGACACCTGAAGGGCTATGGCTACACCTTC	CASSPGHLKGYGYTF
TRBV10-2	.	.	TRBJ2-7	TGCGCCAGCATAGAGGGGGTAGGGTACGAGCAGTACTTC	CASIEGVGYEQYF
TRBV2	.	few	TRBJ2-7	TGTGCCAGCAGTGAAGTTTTGGGACATACCTGGGGGCTCGAGCAGTACTTC	CASSEVLGHTWGLEQYF
TRBV15	TRBD1	.	TRBJ2-7	TGTGCCACCAGCAGAGCCCGGGGGGACAGGGGGTCCTACGAGCAGTACTTC	CATSRARGDRGSYEQYF